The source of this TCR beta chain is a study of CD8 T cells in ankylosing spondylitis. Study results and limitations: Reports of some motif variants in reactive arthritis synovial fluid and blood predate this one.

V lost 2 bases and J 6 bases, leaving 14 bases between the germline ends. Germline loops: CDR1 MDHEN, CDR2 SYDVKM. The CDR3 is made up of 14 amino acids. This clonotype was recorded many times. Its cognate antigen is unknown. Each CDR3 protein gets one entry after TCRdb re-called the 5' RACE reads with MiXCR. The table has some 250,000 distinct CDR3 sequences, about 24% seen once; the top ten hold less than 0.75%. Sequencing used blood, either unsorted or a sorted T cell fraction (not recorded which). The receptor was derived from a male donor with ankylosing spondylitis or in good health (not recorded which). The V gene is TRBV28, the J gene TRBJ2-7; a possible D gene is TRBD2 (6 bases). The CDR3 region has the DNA TGTGCCAGCAGTTTAAGTCGGAGGCGGGGCGAGCAGTACTTC. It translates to CASSLSRRRGEQYF.